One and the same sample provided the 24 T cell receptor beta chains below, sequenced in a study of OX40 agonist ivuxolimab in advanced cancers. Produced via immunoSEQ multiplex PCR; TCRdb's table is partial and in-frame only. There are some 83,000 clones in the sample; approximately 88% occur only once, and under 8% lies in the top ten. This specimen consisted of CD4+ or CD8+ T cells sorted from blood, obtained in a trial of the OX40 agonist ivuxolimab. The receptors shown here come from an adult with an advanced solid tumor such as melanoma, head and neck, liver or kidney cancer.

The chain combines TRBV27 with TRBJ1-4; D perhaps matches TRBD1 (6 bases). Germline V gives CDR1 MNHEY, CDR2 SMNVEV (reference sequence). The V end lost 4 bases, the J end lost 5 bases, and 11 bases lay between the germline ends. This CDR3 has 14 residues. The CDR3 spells CASSSGHMNEKLFF. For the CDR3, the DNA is TGTGCCAGCAGTTCGGGACACATGAATGAAAAACTGTTTTTT.

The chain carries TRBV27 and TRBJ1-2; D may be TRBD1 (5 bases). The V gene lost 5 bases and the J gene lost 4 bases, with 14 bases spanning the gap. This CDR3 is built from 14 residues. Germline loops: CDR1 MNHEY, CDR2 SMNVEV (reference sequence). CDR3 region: CASSPQGVGYGYTF. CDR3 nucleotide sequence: TGTGCCAGCAGTCCCCAAGGGGTCGGCTATGGCTACACCTTC.

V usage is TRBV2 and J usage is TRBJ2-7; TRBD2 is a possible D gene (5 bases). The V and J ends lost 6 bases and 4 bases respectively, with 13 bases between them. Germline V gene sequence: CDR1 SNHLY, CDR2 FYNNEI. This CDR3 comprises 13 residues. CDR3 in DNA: TGTGCCAGCAGCACGGGAAGGCCTTACGAGCAGTACTTC. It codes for CASSTGRPYEQYF.

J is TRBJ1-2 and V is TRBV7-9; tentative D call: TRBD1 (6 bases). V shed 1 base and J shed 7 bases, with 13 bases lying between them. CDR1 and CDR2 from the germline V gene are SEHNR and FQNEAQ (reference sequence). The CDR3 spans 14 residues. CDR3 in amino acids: CASSLGTAGAGYTF. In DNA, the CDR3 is TGTGCCAGCAGCTTAGGAACGGCAGGGGCTGGCTACACCTTC.

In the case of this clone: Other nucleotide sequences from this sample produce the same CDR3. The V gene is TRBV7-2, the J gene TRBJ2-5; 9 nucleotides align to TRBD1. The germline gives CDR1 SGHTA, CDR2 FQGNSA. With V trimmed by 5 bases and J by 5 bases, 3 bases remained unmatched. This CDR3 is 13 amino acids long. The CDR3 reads CASSADRGETQYF. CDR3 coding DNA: TGTGCCAGCAGCGCGGACAGGGGTGAGACCCAGTACTTC.

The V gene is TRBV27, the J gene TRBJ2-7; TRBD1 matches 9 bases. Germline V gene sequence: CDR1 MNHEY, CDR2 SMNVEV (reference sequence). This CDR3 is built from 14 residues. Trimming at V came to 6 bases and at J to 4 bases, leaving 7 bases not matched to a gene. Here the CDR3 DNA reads TGTGCCAGCAGACCGGGACAGGGAATTTACGAGCAGTACTTC. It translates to CASRPGQGIYEQYF.

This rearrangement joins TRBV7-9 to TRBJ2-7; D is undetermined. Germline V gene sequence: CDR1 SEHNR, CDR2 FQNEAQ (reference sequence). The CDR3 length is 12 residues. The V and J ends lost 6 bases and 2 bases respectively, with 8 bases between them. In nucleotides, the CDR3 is TGTGCCAGCAGAATGGAAACCTACGAGCAGTACTTC. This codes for CASRMETYEQYF.

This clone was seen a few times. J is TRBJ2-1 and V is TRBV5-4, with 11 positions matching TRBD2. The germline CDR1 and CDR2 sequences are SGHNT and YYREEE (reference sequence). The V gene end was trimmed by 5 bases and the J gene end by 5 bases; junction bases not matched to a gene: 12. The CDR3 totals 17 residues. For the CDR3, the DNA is TGTGCCAGCAGTTCGGAACCCACTAGCGGGGGAAACAATGAGCAGTTCTTC. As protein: CASSSEPTSGGNNEQFF.

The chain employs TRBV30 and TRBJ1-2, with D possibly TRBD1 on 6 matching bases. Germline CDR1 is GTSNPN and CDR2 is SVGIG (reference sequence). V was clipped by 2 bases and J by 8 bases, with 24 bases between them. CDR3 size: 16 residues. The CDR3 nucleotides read TGTGCCTGGAGTTCCGGGGGCCATGTCCTATGGGAGGGCTACACCTTC. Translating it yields CAWSSGGHVLWEGYTF.

CDR3 sequence (DNA): TGTGCCAGCAGCTTAGAGGGACTAGCGGGAGGGCCTGGTGAGCAGTTCTTC. As protein: CASSLEGLAGGPGEQFF. This chain connects TRBV11-3 to TRBJ2-1, with 16 bases lining up with TRBD2. Losses at the gene ends were 0 bases for V and 9 bases for J; bases not matched to a gene: 5. Looked up from germline, CDR1 is SGHNT and CDR2 is YENEEA. The CDR3 is 17 residues long. The whole variable domain, remainder taken from reference TRBV11-3 and TRBJ2-1, is EAGVVQSPRYKIIEKKQPVAFWCNPISGHNTLYWYLQNLGQGPELLIRYENEEAVDDSQLPKDRFSAERLKGVDSTLKIQPAELGDSAVYLCASSLEGLAGGPGEQFFGPGTRLTVL.

In DNA form, the CDR3 reads TGTGCCGGACAGACAGGGTATCACACCGGGGAGCTGTTTTTT. It codes for CAGQTGYHTGELFF. The chain joins TRBV19 to TRBJ2-2; the match to TRBD1 covers 7 bases. Germline CDR1 and CDR2: LNHDA and SQIVND (reference sequence). This CDR3 contains 14 residues. V lost 11 bases and J lost 3; bases outside the gene matches: 9.

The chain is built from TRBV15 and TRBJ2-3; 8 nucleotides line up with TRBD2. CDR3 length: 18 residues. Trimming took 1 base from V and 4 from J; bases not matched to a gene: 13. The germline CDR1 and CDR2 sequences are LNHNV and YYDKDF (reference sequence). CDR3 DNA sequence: TGTGCCACCAGCAGAGGCCTGGGAAGAGCGGGGGTCGCAGATACGCAGTATTTT. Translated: CATSRGLGRAGVADTQYF.

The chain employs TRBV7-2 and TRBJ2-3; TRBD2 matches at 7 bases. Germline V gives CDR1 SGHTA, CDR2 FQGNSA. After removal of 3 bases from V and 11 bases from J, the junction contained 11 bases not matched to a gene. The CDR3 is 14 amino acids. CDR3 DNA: TGTGCCAGCAGCTTCGCGGGGGACCGGGTTGAGCAGTATTTT. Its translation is CASSFAGDRVEQYF.

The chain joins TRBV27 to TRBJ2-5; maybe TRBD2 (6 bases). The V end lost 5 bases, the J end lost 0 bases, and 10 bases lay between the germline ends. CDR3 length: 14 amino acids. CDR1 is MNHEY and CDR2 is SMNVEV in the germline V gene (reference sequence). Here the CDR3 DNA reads TGTGCCAGCAGTCCCGGGGACTACCAAGAGACCCAGTACTTC. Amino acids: CASSPGDYQETQYF.

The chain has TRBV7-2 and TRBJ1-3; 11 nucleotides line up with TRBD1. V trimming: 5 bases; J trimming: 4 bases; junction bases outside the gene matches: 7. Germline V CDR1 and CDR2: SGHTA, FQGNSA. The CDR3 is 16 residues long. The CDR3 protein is CASSRWDRGSGNTIYF. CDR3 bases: TGTGCCAGCAGCCGATGGGACAGGGGGTCAGGAAACACCATATATTTT. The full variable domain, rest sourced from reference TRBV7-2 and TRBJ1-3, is GAGVSQSPSNKVTEKGKDVELRCDPISGHTALYWYRQSLGQGLEFLIYFQGNSAPDKSGLPSDRFSAERTGGSVSTLTIQRTQQEDSAVYLCASSRWDRGSGNTIYFGEGSWLTVV.

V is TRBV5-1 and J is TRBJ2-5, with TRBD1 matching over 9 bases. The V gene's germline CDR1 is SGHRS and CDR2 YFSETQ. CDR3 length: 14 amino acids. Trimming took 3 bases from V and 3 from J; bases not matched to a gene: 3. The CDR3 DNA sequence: TGCGCCAGCAGCTCCTGGACAGGGGAAGAGACCCAGTACTTC. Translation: CASSSWTGEETQYF.

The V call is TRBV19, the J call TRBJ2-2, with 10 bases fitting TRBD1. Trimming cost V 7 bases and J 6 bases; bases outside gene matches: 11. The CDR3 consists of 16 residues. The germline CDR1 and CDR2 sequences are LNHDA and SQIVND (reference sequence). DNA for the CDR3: TGTGCCAGTAAGACTATTGGGACAGGGGTCCCCGGGGAGCTGTTTTTT. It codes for CASKTIGTGVPGELFF.

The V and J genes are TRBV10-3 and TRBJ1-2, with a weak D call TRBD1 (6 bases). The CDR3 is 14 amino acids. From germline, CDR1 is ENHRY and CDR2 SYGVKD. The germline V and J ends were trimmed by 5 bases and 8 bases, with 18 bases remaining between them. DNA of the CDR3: TGTGCCATCAGTCCTCCCAGGGGAGAAGAAGGCTACACCTTC. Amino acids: CAISPPRGEEGYTF.

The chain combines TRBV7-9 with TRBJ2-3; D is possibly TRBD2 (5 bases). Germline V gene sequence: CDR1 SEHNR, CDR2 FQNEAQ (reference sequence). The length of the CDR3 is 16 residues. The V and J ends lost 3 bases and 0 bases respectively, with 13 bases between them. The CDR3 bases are TGTGCCAGCAGCTTCCCCAGCGGAAGTAGCACAGATACGCAGTATTTT. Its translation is CASSFPSGSSTDTQYF.

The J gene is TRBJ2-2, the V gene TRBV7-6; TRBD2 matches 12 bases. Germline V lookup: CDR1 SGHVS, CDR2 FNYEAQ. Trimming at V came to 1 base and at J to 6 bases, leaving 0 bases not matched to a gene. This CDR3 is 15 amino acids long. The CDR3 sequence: CASSLGLAGAGELFF. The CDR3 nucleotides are TGTGCCAGCAGCTTAGGACTAGCGGGAGCCGGGGAGCTGTTTTTT. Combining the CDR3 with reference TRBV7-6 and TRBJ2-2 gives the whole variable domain GAGVSQSPRYKVTKRGQDVALRCDPISGHVSLYWYRQALGQGPEFLTYFNYEAQQDKSGLPNDRFSAERPEGSISTLTIQRTEQRDSAMYRCASSLGLAGAGELFFGEGSRLTVL.

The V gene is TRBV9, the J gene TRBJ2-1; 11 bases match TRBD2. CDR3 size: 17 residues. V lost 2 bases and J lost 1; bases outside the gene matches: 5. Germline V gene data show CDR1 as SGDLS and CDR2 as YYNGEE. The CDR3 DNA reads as TGTGCCAGCAGCGTTAGCGGGGGGGCCTCGTCCTACAATGAGCAGTTCTTC. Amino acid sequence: CASSVSGGASSYNEQFF.

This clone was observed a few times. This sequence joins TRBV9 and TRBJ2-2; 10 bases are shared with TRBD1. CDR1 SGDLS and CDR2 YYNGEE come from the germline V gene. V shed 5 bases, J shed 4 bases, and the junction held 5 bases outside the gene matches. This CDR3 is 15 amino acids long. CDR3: CASRKTGGPTGELFF. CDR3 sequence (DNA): TGTGCCAGCAGAAAGACAGGGGGCCCCACCGGGGAGCTGTTTTTT. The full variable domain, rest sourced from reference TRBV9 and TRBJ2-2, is DSGVTQTPKHLITATGQRVTLRCSPRSGDLSVYWYQQSLDQGLQFLIQYYNGEERAKGNILERFSAQQFPDLHSELNLSSLELGDSALYFCASRKTGGPTGELFFGEGSRLTVL.

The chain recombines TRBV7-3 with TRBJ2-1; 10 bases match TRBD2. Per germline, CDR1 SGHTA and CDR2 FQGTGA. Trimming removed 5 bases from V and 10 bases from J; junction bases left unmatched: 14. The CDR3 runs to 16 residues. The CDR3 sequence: CASSRSGVAGGREQFF. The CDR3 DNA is TGTGCCAGCAGCCGCTCGGGTGTAGCGGGGGGCCGGGAGCAGTTCTTC.

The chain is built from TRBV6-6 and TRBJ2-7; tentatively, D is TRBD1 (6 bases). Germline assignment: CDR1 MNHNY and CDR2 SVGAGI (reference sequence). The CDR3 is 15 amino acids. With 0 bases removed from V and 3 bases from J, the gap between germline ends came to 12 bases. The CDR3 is CASSYSAGESYEQYF. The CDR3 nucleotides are TGTGCCAGCAGTTACTCGGCAGGGGAAAGCTACGAGCAGTACTTC.